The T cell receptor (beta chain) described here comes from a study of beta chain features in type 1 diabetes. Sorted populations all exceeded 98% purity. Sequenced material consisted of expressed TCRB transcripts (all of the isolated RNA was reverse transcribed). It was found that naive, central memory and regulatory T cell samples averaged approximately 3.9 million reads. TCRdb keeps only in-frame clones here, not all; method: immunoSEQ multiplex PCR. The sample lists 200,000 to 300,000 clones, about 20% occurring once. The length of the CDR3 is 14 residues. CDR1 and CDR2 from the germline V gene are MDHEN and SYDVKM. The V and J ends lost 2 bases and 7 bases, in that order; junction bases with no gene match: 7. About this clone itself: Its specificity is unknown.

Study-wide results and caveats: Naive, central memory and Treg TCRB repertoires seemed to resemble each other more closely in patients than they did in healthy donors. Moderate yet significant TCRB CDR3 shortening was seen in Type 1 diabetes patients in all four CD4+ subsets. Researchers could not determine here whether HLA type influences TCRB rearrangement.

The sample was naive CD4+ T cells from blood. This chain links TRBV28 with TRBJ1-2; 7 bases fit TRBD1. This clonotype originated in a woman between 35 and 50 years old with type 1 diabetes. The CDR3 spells CASSLDRVSSGYTF. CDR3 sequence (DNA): TGTGCCAGCAGTTTAGACAGGGTCTCTTCTGGCTACACCTTC.